The source of this T cell receptor beta chain is a study of T cells in Graves' hyperthyroidism and ophthalmopathy (dated by TCRdb to the late 2010s). For the wider study: Peripheral blood was sampled at the time of initial diagnosis, prior to any treatment. A discovery cohort of roughly 100 patients, roughly 45 with Graves' ophthalmopathy and over 55 with stable Graves' hyperthyroidism, was used to find distinguishing TCR V-J signatures. Prospective prediction of ophthalmopathy was tested in an independent validation cohort of fewer than 20 hyperthyroidism patients and some 17 patients who later progressed to ophthalmopathy. The 90 to 100 discovery patients were randomly split 7:3 into training and test sets. In about 6 Graves' hyperthyroidism patients, the study also compared T-cell repertoires from thyroid tissue with T-cell repertoires from blood. Once sampling was done, hyperthyroidism patients were given methimazole at a starting dose of 30 mg daily, whereas ophthalmopathy patients were given high-dose intravenous methylprednisolone. TCR Vbeta CDR3 sequencing of around 130 peripheral blood samples (about 45 ophthalmopathy, 75 or so hyperthyroidism and 17 progressor patients) is reported in the paper. Study-wide findings and limitations: Most expanded thyroid clonotypes (frequency above 0.001) were also detected in blood, a finding suggesting that blood repertoires may reflect thyroid immune responses. Ophthalmopathy was separated from stable hyperthyroidism by a 13 V-J signature model, with 85% to 90% sensitivity and about 81% specificity obtained in cross-validation and 80%/75% obtained in testing. During validation, the model predicted progression to ophthalmopathy a median of approximately six months ahead of onset, with around 71% sensitivity and 72.22% specificity. No statistical method was used to fix the sample size in advance, and group allocation was not hidden from the investigators.

This clonotype was counted at least ten times. The antigen it binds to is not known. No quality values exist for individual bases; no much larger clone is one base distant. Hyperthyroidism patients were newly diagnosed, had a disease duration of under 2 months, and were aged 18 to 65 years. Any patient with an uncontrolled infection, another autoimmune disease, pregnancy or lactation was excluded. Clinical symptoms, serum thyroxine and TRAb, thyroid ultrasound, and orbital computed tomography formed the basis for the diagnoses. Blood from progressor patients was drawn when they were first diagnosed with hyperthyroidism, before any ophthalmopathy symptoms appeared. Ficoll-Paque density gradient centrifugation was used to isolate PBMCs from 10 ml of fresh peripheral blood. Progressor patients were initially diagnosed with Graves' hyperthyroidism and developed ophthalmopathy during follow-up. Total RNA was extracted with Trizol reagent, and quality was checked on an Agilent 2100 Bioanalyzer.

The TCR beta CDR3 regions were amplified from RNA transcripts. The first round of RT-PCR for the TCR CDR3 was performed with the HTBI primer set and the Qiagen OneStep RT-PCR kit. The libraries were constructed in a second round of multiplex PCR and then size-selected and purified. Libraries were sequenced paired-end with 100 bp reads on an Illumina HiSeq2000. For the original study's pipeline: Raw data were processed with SOAPnuke, discarding reads with adapters, uncalled bases, mean Phred below 15, or no exact constant-primer or identifier match. COPE v1.2.5 was used to merge high-quality paired reads, and clonotypes were defined as unique nucleotide sequences. Clonotypes were aligned to IMGT TRBV, TRBD and TRBJ reference segments using MiTCR v1.1. The analysis included only V-J combinations with a frequency above 0.0001, which together covered more than 99% of the repertoires. A TCS score was defined as the ratio between F50 (clonal expansion) and ExV (chaos), using BLOSUM62-based TCRdist between CDR3 peptides within each V-J. Welch's t-statistics and random forest reduced roughly 500 V-J features to 10 to 15, which were used in a naive Bayes classifier (R e1071). TCRdb reworked the public reads: Q25 trimming with fastp, MiXCR clone assembly, productive beta chains retained. Each record represents a unique CDR3 protein, reported with the most common genes and DNA among its rows. What appears here as the V and J calls and clone size reflects TCRdb's work, not the paper's. Counted in this sample were around 280,000 distinct CDR3 sequences; about an eighth of them appeared once. The ten largest clones take up 7.8% of the sample.

Spanning cysteine to phenylalanine, the CDR3 consists of 15 amino acids. Solely the CDR3 DNA is kept, with 45 bases framed from the first base. V sheds 0 bases and J sheds 4 bases, leaving 14 bases between their ends. From the germline V gene, CDR1 is SGDLS and CDR2 is YYNGEE. Input material: blood. The chain was built from TRBV9 and TRBJ2-7; no D gene can be assigned with confidence. The receptor comes from a woman aged 30 to 39 with Graves' hyperthyroidism that later progressed to Graves' ophthalmopathy. In nucleotides, the sequence is TGTGCCAGCAGCGTAGGCCCCACCTCGGAGTACGAGCAGTACTTC. Its product reads: CASSVGPTSEYEQYF. Extended through the reference TRBV9 and TRBJ2-7 proteins, this CDR3 yields the full variable domain: DSGVTQTPKHLITATGQRVTLRCSPRSGDLSVYWYQQSLDQGLQFLIQYYNGEERAKGNILERFSAQQFPDLHSELNLSSLELGDSALYFCASSVGPTSEYEQYFGPGTRLTVT.